These 18 T cell receptor beta chains came from one sample sequenced in a study of blood T cells in healthy people across ages (dated by TCRdb to the mid-2010s). Receptors were amplified or captured by 5' RACE. The sequencer was an Illumina HiSeq 2500. The second PCR ran for about 7 to 11 cycles and used a J-beta primer mix along with a sample-barcoded 5' primer. Using fastp trimming at Q25 and MiXCR clonotype assembly, TCRdb reanalyzed the public sequencing data and kept in-frame beta chains. Each CDR3 protein appears once, grouped with its most common genes and DNA. This sample gives under 2 million distinct CDR3 sequences in total; roughly 32% of them show up just once. The top ten hold about 11% of the sample. The specimen was blood. These receptors originate from a woman aged 30 to 39 in good health.

This chain links TRBV7-2 with TRBJ2-1, with a possible D match to TRBD1 (6 bases). V shed 5 bases and J shed 6 bases, with 14 bases lying between them. This CDR3 has 14 amino acids. CDR1 and CDR2 (germline): SGHTA, FQGNSA. CDR3 residues: CASSPFTGINEQFF. The CDR3, as DNA: TGTGCCAGCAGCCCCTTCACAGGGATCAATGAGCAGTTCTTC.

In its sample, this clonotype was seen a few times. The V call is TRBV28, the J call TRBJ2-7, with D maybe TRBD2 (5 bases). The CDR3 contains 14 residues. Looked up from germline, CDR1 is MDHEN and CDR2 is SYDVKM. Trimming left V 6 bases short and J 0 bases short, with 12 bases between. CDR3 nucleotides: TGTGCCAGCAGCCAACTAGGACGCTCCTACGAGCAGTACTTC. Its translation is CASSQLGRSYEQYF.

The V gene is TRBV4-1, the J gene TRBJ2-7, with D tentatively TRBD2 (5 bases). V lost 0 bases to trimming and J lost 2 bases, with 14 bases between them. CDR1 is MGHRA and CDR2 is YSYEKL in the germline V gene. CDR3 size: 16 residues. The CDR3, as DNA: TGCGCCAGCAGCCAAGATCGCCTAGCTACCGCCTACGAGCAGTACTTC. Protein: CASSQDRLATAYEQYF.

V gene TRBV9 combines with J gene TRBJ2-5; D is tentatively TRBD1 or TRBD2 (5 bases each). The length of the CDR3 is 14 residues. V lost 0 bases and J lost 4, with 10 bases in between. Germline V CDR1 and CDR2: SGDLS, YYNGEE. Here the CDR3 reads CASSVAGTSETQYF. The CDR3 DNA is TGTGCCAGCAGCGTAGCAGGGACCTCAGAGACCCAGTACTTC.

This clonotype was seen a few times. The chain joins TRBV27 to TRBJ2-1; 7 positions agree with TRBD2. The germline V gene encodes CDR1 MNHEY and CDR2 SMNVEV (reference sequence). V was pared by 9 bases and J by 3 bases, with 14 bases of the junction left unmatched. The CDR3 runs 16 residues. The CDR3 nucleotides are TGTGCCAGTCAACCCCGACTAGCCGCGATCTACAATGAGCAGTTCTTC. Translating gives CASQPRLAAIYNEQFF.

This clonotype was counted a single time. The V and J genes are TRBV7-9 and TRBJ1-1; the D is unclear. V was pared by 1 base and J by 5 bases, with 23 bases between. CDR1 and CDR2 from the germline V gene are SEHNR and FQNEAQ (reference sequence). This CDR3 has 18 amino acids. CDR3 in DNA: TGTGCCAGCAGCTTAGAAGGTCCGAGACTTCCCGAGAGGACTGAAGCTTTCTTT. It specifies CASSLEGPRLPERTEAFF.

On this clonotype itself: A much larger clone sits a single nucleotide away, making a read error possible. The V gene is TRBV4-2, the J gene TRBJ2-7; D unresolved. The V gene lost 0 bases and the J gene lost 0 bases, with 15 bases spanning the gap. The CDR3 sequence is 17 residues long. Germline V gene data show CDR1 as LGHNA and CDR2 as YNFKEQ. CDR3 protein: CASSQESRYSPSYEQYF. The DNA of the CDR3 is TGTGCCAGCAGCCAAGAGAGTCGGTACTCGCCCTCCTACGAGCAGTACTTC.

This chain joins TRBV7-6 and TRBJ2-3, with D tentatively TRBD2 (6 bases). The germline CDR1 and CDR2 sequences are SGHVS and FNYEAQ. CDR3 length equals 16 residues. The V end lost 4 bases, the J end lost 5 bases, and 19 bases lay between the germline ends. The CDR3 sequence is CASSSGLAGHEDTQYF. CDR3 nucleotides: TGTGCCAGCAGCTCCGGGTTGGCGGGGCACGAAGATACGCAGTATTTT.

About this clonotype: A read error may be the cause here, since a much bigger clone is one base away. This chain joins TRBV10-3 and TRBJ1-2; D not certain. CDR3 length equals 12 residues. V lost 3 bases to trimming and J lost 13 bases, with 15 bases between them. Germline loops: CDR1 ENHRY, CDR2 SYGVKD. The CDR3 DNA sequence: TGTGCCATCAGTGAAGCCGCTCAGAAGTGCACCTTC. Encoded protein: CAISEAAQKCTF.

This clonotype was found many times. V and J are TRBV15 and TRBJ2-3, with 11 bases matching TRBD2. Germline CDR1 and CDR2: LNHNV and YYDKDF (reference sequence). This CDR3 is 19 amino acids long. Trimming took 0 bases from V and 0 from J; bases not matched to a gene: 8. The CDR3 DNA is TGTGCCACCAGCAGAGATGCAACTAGCGGGAGTAGAAGCACAGATACGCAGTATTTT. This translates into CATSRDATSGSRSTDTQYF.

The rearrangement uses TRBV7-8 and TRBJ2-2; 11 bases map to TRBD2. There are 17 residues in the CDR3. From germline, CDR1 is SGHVS and CDR2 FQNEAQ. J lost 5 bases, V lost 4 bases, and 9 bases had no gene match. The CDR3 protein is CASSYKLAGGYTGELFF. In nucleotides, the CDR3 is TGTGCCAGCAGCTATAAATTAGCGGGGGGGTATACCGGGGAGCTGTTTTTT.

This clonotype has a handful of counts. This chain links TRBV14 with TRBJ2-3; D is unclear. The length of the CDR3 is 12 residues. V lost 1 base and J lost 11, with 10 bases in between. Germline CDR1 is SGHDN and CDR2 is FVKESK. The CDR3 coding sequence is TGTGCCAGCAGCCAAGGTAACCGATGGCAGTATTTT. It encodes CASSQGNRWQYF.

This clonotype was counted a few times. V usage is TRBV6-1 and J usage is TRBJ2-4; 7 positions match TRBD2. V shed 8 bases and J 6 bases; nucleotides not matched to a gene: 10. Germline V gene sequence: CDR1 MNHNS, CDR2 SASEGT. The CDR3 loop spans 14 amino acids. In DNA form, the CDR3 reads TGTGCCAGCTGCGGGGCTAGCGGACTAAACATTCAGTACTTC. Protein sequence: CASCGASGLNIQYF.

Many counts were recorded for this clonotype. The rearrangement uses TRBV20-1 and TRBJ2-5, with 7 bases lining up with TRBD2. Germline assignment: CDR1 DFQATT and CDR2 SNEGSKA (reference sequence). The CDR3 is 15 residues long. With V trimmed by 6 bases and J by 2 bases, 12 bases remained unmatched. The CDR3 protein is CSAPPIAGKQETQYF. DNA for the CDR3: TGCAGTGCCCCCCCTATAGCGGGCAAACAAGAGACCCAGTACTTC.

This chain joins TRBV5-1 and TRBJ2-7, with D perhaps TRBD2 (5 bases). V lost 5 bases, J lost 2 bases, and 17 bases lay in between. The length of the CDR3 is 15 residues. Germline V gene data show CDR1 as SGHRS and CDR2 as YFSETQ. CDR3 nucleotides: TGCGCCAGCAGTTTTGCCAGCGGAGAGACCTACGAGCAGTACTTC. This encodes CASSFASGETYEQYF.

This chain joins TRBV20-1 and TRBJ1-4, with 7 bases matching TRBD1. This CDR3 region has 13 residues. V was pared by 5 bases and J by 4 bases, with 4 bases of the junction left unmatched. CDR1 and CDR2 (germline): DFQATT, SNEGSKA (reference sequence). CDR3 sequence (DNA): TGCAGTGCTGAGGGACAGCTTAATGAAAAACTGTTTTTT. The encoded protein is CSAEGQLNEKLFF.

This clonotype showed up just once. The genes are TRBV20-1 and TRBJ2-4, with TRBD1 matching over 8 bases. The last part of the DNA fits TRBJ2-7 better; the J call may be wrong. Germline V gene lookup returns CDR1 DFQATT and CDR2 SNEGSKA (reference sequence). The CDR3 sequence is 13 residues long. This CDR3 reads CSDKRTGTYEQYF. The CDR3 DNA follows: TGCAGTGATAAACGGACAGGGACCTACGAGCAGTACTTC.

V and J are TRBV25-1 and TRBJ2-1, with D perhaps matching TRBD2 (5 bases). V was cut by 6 bases and J by 8 bases, with 14 bases left in between. Germline V gene sequence: CDR1 MGHDK, CDR2 SYGVNS. The CDR3 sequence is 13 residues long. Written as DNA, the CDR3 is TGTGCCAGCAGGAGGGCCCCTAGGGATGAGCAGTTCTTC. Amino acids: CASRRAPRDEQFF. Looking up the rest from reference TRBV25-1 and TRBJ2-1 gives the full variable domain: EADIYQTPRYLVIGTGKKITLECSQTMGHDKMYWYQQDPGMELHLIHYSYGVNSTEKGDLSSESTVSRIRTEHFPLTLESARPSHTSQYLCASRRAPRDEQFFGPGTRLTVL.